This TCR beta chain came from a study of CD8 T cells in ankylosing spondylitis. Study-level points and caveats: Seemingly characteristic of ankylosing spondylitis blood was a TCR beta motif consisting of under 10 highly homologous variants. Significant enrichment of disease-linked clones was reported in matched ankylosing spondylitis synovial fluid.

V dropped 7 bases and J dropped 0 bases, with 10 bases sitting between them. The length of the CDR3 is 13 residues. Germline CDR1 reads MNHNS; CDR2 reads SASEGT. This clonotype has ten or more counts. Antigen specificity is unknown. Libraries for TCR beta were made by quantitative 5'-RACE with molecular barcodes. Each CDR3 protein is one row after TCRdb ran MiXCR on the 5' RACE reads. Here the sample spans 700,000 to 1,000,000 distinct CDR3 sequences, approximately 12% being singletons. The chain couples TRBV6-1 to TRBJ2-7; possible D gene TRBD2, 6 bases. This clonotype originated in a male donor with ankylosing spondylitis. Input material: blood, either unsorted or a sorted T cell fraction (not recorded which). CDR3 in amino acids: CASIVGGSYEQYF. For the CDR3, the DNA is TGTGCCAGCATTGTCGGGGGCTCCTACGAGCAGTACTTC.